Sequencing of this T cell receptor beta chain was carried out in a study of T-cell memory formation after mild COVID-19. After 5'RACE with constant-segment primers, TCR alpha and TCR beta cDNA libraries carrying sample barcodes and UMIs were obtained. MiXCR, run by TCRdb on the 5' RACE reads, gives a single entry per CDR3 protein. Among about 290,000 distinct CDR3 sequences, approximately 15% were seen once, and the ten largest hold around 23%. Study-level results: The pre-infection memory compartment contained some responding clones, suggesting cross-reactive memory joined.

Regarding this clonotype: Its antigen remains unidentified.

Trimming took 0 bases from V and 6 from J, leaving 15 bases between them. The CDR3 spans 16 residues. The source is a man aged 18-30 years who had mild COVID-19 (a few samples of this study predate the infection). Cell type and time point are not known. The chain employs TRBV12-3 or TRBV12-4 and TRBJ2-1; D is undetermined. Sequencing was done on a sample of PBMCs or a T cell subset sorted from them (not recorded which). CDR3: CASSLASGLGSNEQFF. CDR3 in DNA: TGTGCCAGCAGTTTAGCGAGTGGGCTTGGTAGCAATGAGCAGTTCTTC.